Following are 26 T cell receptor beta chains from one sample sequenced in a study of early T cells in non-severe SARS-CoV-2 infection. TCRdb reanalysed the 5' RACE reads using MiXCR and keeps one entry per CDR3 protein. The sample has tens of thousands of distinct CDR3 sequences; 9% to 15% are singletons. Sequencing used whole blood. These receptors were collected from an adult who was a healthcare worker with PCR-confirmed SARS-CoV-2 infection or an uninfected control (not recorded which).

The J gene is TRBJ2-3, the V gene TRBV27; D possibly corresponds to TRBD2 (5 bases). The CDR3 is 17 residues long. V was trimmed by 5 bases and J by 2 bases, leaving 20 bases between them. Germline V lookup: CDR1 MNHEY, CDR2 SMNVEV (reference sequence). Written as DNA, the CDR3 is TGTGCCAGCAGTATAAAGAGCACGGGGTCTTCCACAGATACGCAGTATTTT. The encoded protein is CASSIKSTGSSTDTQYF.

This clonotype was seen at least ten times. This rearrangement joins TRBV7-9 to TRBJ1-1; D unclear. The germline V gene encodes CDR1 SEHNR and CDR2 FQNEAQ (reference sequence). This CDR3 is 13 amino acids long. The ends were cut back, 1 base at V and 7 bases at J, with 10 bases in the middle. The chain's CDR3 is CASSLGFSIEAFF. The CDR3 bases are TGTGCCAGCAGCTTAGGGTTCTCAATTGAAGCTTTCTTT.

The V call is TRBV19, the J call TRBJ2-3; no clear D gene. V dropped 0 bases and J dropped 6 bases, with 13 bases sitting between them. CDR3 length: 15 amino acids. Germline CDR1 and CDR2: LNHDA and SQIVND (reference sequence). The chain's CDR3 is CASSIDLRSPDTQYF. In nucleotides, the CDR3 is TGTGCCAGTAGTATAGATCTTCGGTCCCCGGATACGCAGTATTTT. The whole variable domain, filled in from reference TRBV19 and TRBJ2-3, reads DGGITQSPKYLFRKEGQNVTLSCEQNLNHDAMYWYRQDPGQGLRLIYYSQIVNDFQKGDIAEGYSVSREKKESFPLTVTSAQKNPTAFYLCASSIDLRSPDTQYFGPGTRLTVL.

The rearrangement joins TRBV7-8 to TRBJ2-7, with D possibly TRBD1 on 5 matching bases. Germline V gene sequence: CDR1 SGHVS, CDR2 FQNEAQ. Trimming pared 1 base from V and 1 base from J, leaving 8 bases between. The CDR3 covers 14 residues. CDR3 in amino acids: CASSLEGVSYEQYF. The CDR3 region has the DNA TGTGCCAGCAGCTTAGAAGGGGTGTCCTACGAGCAGTACTTC.

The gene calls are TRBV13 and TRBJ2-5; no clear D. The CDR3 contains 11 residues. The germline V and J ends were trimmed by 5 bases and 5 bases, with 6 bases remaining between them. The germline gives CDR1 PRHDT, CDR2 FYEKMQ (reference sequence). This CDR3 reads CASSKGETQYF. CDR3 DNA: TGTGCCAGCAGCAAAGGGGAGACCCAGTACTTC.

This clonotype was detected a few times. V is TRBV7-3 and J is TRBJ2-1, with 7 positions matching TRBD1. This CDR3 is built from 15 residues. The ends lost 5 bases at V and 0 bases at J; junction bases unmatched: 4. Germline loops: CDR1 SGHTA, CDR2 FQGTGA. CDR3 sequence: CASSGTESSYNEQFF. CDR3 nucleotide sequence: TGTGCCAGCAGCGGGACAGAAAGCTCCTACAATGAGCAGTTCTTC.

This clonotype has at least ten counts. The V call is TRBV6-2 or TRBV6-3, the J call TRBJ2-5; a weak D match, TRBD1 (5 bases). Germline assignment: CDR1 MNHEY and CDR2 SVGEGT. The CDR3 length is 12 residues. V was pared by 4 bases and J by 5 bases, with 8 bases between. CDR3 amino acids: CASSWGMETQYF. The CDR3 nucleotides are TGTGCCAGCAGTTGGGGCATGGAGACCCAGTACTTC.

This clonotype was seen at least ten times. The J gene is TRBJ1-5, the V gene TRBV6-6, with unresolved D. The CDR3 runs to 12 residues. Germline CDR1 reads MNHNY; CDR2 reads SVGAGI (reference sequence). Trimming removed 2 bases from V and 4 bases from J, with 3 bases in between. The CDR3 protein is CASSYVNQPQHF. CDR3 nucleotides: TGTGCCAGCAGTTACGTGAATCAGCCCCAGCATTTT.

CDR3 residues: CASNKSADRFYEQYF. The CDR3 region has the DNA TGTGCCAGCAACAAAAGTGCGGACAGATTCTACGAGCAGTACTTC. The chain joins TRBV9 to TRBJ2-7, with D possibly being TRBD1 (6 bases). CDR1 and CDR2 (germline): SGDLS, YYNGEE. This CDR3 is built from 15 residues. V gave up 6 bases and J gave up 3 bases, with 19 bases separating them.

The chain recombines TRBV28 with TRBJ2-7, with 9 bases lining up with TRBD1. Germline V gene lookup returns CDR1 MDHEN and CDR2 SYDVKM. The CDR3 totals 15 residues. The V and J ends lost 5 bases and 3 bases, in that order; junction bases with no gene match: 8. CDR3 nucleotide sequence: TGTGCCAGCAGTACATCCCGGGACAGGGACTACGAGCAGTACTTC. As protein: CASSTSRDRDYEQYF.

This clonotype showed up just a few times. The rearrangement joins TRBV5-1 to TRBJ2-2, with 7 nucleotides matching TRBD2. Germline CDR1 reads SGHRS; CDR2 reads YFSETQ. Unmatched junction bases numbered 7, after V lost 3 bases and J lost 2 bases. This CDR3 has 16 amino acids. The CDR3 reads CASSSQTSRNTGELFF. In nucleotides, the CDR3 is TGCGCCAGCAGCTCCCAGACTAGCCGTAACACCGGGGAGCTGTTTTTT.

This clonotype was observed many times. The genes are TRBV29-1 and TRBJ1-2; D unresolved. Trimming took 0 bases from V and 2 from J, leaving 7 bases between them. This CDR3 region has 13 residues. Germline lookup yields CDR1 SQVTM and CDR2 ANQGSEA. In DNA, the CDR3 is TGCAGCGTTGAAGAAGGATGGAACTATGGCTACACCTTC. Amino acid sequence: CSVEEGWNYGYTF. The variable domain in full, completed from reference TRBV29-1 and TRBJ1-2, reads SAVISQKPSRDICQRGTSLTIQCQVDSQVTMMFWYRQQPGQSLTLIATANQGSEATYESGFVIDKFPISRPNLTFSTLTVSNMSPEDSSIYLCSVEEGWNYGYTFGSGTRLTVV.

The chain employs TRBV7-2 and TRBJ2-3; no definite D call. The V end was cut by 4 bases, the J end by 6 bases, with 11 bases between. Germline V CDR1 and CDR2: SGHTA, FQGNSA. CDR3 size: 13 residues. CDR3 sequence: CASSSGPRDTQYF. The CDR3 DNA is TGTGCCAGCAGCTCCGGGCCGCGGGATACGCAGTATTTT.

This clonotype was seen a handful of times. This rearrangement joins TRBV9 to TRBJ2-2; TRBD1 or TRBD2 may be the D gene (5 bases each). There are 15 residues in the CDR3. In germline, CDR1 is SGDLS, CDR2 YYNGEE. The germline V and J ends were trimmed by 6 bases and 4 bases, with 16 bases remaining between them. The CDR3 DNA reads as TGTGCCAGCAATCTAGGGGTAGCGTTCACCGGGGAGCTGTTTTTT. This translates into CASNLGVAFTGELFF.

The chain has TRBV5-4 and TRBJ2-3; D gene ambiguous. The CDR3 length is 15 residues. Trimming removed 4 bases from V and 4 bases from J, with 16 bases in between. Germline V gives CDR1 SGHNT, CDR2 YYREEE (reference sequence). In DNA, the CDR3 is TGTGCCAGCAGCAACCAGGCCACGGTGGCAGATACGCAGTATTTT. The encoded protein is CASSNQATVADTQYF.

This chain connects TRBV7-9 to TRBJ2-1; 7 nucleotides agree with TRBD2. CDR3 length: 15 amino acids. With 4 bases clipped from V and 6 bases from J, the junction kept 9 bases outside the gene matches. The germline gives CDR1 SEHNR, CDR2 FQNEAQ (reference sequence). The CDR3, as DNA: TGTGCCAGCAGCTCACTAGCGAGTCTATCCAATGAGCAGTTCTTC. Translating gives CASSSLASLSNEQFF.

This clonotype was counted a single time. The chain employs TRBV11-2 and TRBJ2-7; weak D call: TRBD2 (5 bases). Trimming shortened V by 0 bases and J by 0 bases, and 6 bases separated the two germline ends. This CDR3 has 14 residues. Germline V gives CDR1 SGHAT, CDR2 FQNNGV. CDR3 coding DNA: TGTGCCAGCAGCTTAGAGGGGAGCTCCTACGAGCAGTACTTC. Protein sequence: CASSLEGSSYEQYF.

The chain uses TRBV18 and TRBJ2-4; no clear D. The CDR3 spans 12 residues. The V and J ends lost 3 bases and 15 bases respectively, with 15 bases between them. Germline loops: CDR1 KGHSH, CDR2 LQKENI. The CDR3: CASSPTPGDRYF. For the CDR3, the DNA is TGTGCCAGCTCACCGACCCCAGGAGATCGGTACTTC.

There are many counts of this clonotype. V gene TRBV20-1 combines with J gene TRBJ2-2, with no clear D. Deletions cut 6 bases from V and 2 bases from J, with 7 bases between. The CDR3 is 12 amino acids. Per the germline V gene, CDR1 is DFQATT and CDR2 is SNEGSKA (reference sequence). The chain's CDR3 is CSARINTGELFF. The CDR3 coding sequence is TGCAGTGCCAGAATTAACACCGGGGAGCTGTTTTTT.

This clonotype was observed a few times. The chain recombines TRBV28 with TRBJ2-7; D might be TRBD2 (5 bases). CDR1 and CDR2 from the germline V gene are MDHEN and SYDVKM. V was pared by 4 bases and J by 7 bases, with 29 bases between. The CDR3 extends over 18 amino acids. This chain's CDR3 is CASSSVLGNGYSPGEQYF. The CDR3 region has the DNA TGTGCCAGCAGTTCTGTCTTAGGTAACGGATATTCGCCGGGGGAGCAGTACTTC.

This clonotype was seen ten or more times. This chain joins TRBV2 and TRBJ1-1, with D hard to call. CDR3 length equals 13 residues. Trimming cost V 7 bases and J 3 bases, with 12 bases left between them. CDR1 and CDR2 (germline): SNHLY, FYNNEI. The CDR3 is CASKVGLDTEAFF. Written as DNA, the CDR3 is TGTGCCAGCAAAGTTGGACTCGACACTGAAGCTTTCTTT.

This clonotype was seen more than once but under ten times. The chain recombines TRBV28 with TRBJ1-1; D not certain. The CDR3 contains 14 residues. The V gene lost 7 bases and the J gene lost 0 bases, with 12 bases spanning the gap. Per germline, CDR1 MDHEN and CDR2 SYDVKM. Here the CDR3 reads CASIMTAMNTEAFF. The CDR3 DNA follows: TGTGCCAGCATTATGACGGCAATGAACACTGAAGCTTTCTTT.

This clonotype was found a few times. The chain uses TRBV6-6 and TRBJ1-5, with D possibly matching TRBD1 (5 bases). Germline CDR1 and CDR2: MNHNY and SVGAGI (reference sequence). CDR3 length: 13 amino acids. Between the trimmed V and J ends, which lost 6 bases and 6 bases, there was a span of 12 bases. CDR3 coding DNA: TGTGCCAGCAGCCCTCTGGGGGGTCAGCCCCAGCATTTT. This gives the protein CASSPLGGQPQHF.

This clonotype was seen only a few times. CDR3 in amino acids: CASSQDTSGGWNEQFF. CDR3 DNA sequence: TGCGCCAGCAGCCAAGATACTAGCGGGGGTTGGAATGAGCAGTTCTTC. The chain couples TRBV4-3 to TRBJ2-1, with 11 bases that match TRBD2. CDR3 length: 16 residues. The V segment lost 0 bases and the J segment 7 bases; nucleotides outside the gene matches: 5. Germline V gene data show CDR1 as LGHNA and CDR2 as YSLEER.

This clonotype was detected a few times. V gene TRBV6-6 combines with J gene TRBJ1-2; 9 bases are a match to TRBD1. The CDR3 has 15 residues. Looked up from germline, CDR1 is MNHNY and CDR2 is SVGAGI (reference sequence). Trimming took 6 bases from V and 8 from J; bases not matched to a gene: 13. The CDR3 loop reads CASSLKSQGAEGYTF. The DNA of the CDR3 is TGTGCCAGCAGCCTCAAATCACAGGGGGCAGAAGGCTACACCTTC.

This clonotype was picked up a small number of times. In DNA form, the CDR3 reads TGCAGTGCTAGAGAAGCCCGGGGACTAGCGGGGCCCAATGAGCAGTTCTTC. It translates to CSAREARGLAGPNEQFF. This chain uses TRBV20-1 with TRBJ2-1, with 13 bases matching TRBD2. The V segment lost 0 bases and the J segment 6 bases; nucleotides outside the gene matches: 8. Looked up from germline, CDR1 is DFQATT and CDR2 is SNEGSKA (reference sequence). There are 17 residues in the CDR3.